This T cell receptor (beta chain) originates from a study of blood T cells in healthy people across ages. Whole-study results and caveats: Significant beta diversity loss was already apparent by age approximately 36, declining roughly linearly.

Primers used in a second PCR of about 6 to 11 cycles were a sample-barcoded 5' primer and a J-beta primer mix. TCRdb redid the calling of the 5' RACE reads with MiXCR, one entry per CDR3 protein. The top ten clones hold around 8% of a sample with roughly 1,500,000 distinct CDR3 sequences, around two fifths of them seen once. Per the germline V gene, CDR1 is MGHRA and CDR2 is YSYEKL. The CDR3 has 14 amino acids. After removal of 3 bases from V and 4 bases from J, the junction contained 5 bases not matched to a gene. Caucasian individuals from Russia who were healthy and aged 6 to 90 acted as donors. Many counts were recorded for this clonotype. The antigen remains unidentified.

Sequencing was performed on blood. This chain joins TRBV4-1 and TRBJ2-7, with 8 bases lining up with TRBD1. The origin of this receptor is a woman under 30 in good health. The CDR3 is CASSHGDRTYEQYF. The CDR3 DNA sequence: TGCGCCAGCAGCCACGGGGACAGGACTTACGAGCAGTACTTC.